Each of the 30 T cell receptor beta chains below was sequenced from the same sample in a study of post-analysis software for immune sequencing data. Study results and caveats: Higher frequency in patients than in controls was seen for a handful of TRBV segments, with TRBV5-6, TRBV5-1 and TRBV20-1 among them.

TCR beta libraries were prepared from cDNA with unique molecular identifiers. Using its own MiXCR run on the PCR reads, TCRdb lists one record per CDR3 protein. This sample has more than 500,000 distinct CDR3 sequences, with 30% to 40% found just once. Antigen specificity for these receptors is unknown. The sequenced material came from blood. These receptors were collected from a girl aged 2-17 years with multiple sclerosis.

The rearrangement joins TRBV25-1 to TRBJ1-6; D is unclear. The CDR3 is 16 amino acids. Trimming removed 3 bases from V and 3 bases from J, with 12 bases in between. CDR1 and CDR2 (germline): MGHDK, SYGVNS. As DNA, the CDR3 is TGTGCCAGCAGTGACGGCGGAGCCCACTATAATTCACCCCTCCACTTT. This codes for CASSDGGAHYNSPLHF.

The chain is built from TRBV12-3 or TRBV12-4 and TRBJ1-5; D is ambiguous. This CDR3 spans 14 amino acids. The ends were cut back, 3 bases at V and 7 bases at J, with 13 bases in the middle. The CDR3 sequence: CASSFLLVGQPQHF. CDR3 nucleotide sequence: TGTGCCAGCAGTTTTCTCTTGGTGGGGCAGCCCCAGCATTTT.

The V gene is TRBV29-1, the J gene TRBJ1-1; TRBD1 agrees at 8 bases. V lost 0 bases to trimming and J lost 2 bases; unmatched junction nucleotides: 2. The CDR3 runs to 14 residues. Germline V lookup: CDR1 SQVTM, CDR2 ANQGSEA. CDR3 nucleotide sequence: TGCAGCGTTGAAGAGGGACAGGCTAACACTGAAGCTTTCTTT. Its protein is CSVEEGQANTEAFF.

This clonotype occurred a few times. The chain is built from TRBV7-9 and TRBJ2-1; D tentatively fits TRBD1 or TRBD2 (5 bases each). This CDR3 has 14 amino acids. Per germline, CDR1 SEHNR and CDR2 FQNEAQ (reference sequence). Trimming pared 5 bases from V and 5 bases from J, leaving 13 bases between. Here the CDR3 reads CASSKTGTNNEQFF. The CDR3, as DNA: TGTGCCAGCAGCAAAACCGGGACCAACAATGAGCAGTTCTTC.

On this clonotype: An end of the junction does not agree with germline; a read error may underlie this. The V gene is TRBV5-1, the J gene TRBJ2-5, with D perhaps matching TRBD2 (5 bases). The germline gives CDR1 SGHRS, CDR2 YFSETQ. The length of the CDR3 is 13 residues. As DNA, the CDR3 is TGCGCCAGCAGCGAGCCCGGAGGAGAGACCCCGTACTTC. Protein product: CASSEPGGETPYF.

The chain is built from TRBV5-1 and TRBJ2-1; D is unclear. Germline V gene sequence: CDR1 SGHRS, CDR2 YFSETQ. CDR3 length: 15 residues. V shed 5 bases and J shed 5 bases, with 17 bases lying between them. For the CDR3, the DNA is TGCGCCAGCAGATCCGGGCCCCCAAACGACAATGAGCAGTTCTTC. Amino acids: CASRSGPPNDNEQFF.

V is TRBV28 and J is TRBJ1-6; the D is unclear. Trimming took 3 bases from V and 9 from J, leaving 3 bases between them. The CDR3 runs to 11 residues. CDR1 and CDR2 (germline): MDHEN, SYDVKM. This chain's CDR3 is CASSFASPLHF. CDR3 nucleotide sequence: TGTGCCAGCAGTTTCGCTTCACCCCTCCACTTT.

This clonotype was recorded at least ten times. The V call is TRBV7-2, the J call TRBJ2-1; no clear D. CDR3 size: 13 residues. Per germline, CDR1 SGHTA and CDR2 FQGNSA. V was clipped by 1 base and J by 4 bases, with 5 bases between them. The CDR3 DNA is TGTGCCAGCAGCTTAGGCCTATACAATGAGCAGTTCTTC. Protein product: CASSLGLYNEQFF.

V usage is TRBV3-1 and J usage is TRBJ1-1, with a possible D match to TRBD1 (6 bases). V was trimmed by 4 bases and J by 1 base, leaving 13 bases between them. This CDR3 is built from 15 residues. Looked up from germline, CDR1 is LGHDT and CDR2 is YNNKEL (reference sequence). Written as DNA, the CDR3 is TGTGCCAGCAGCCGAGGACCGACAGGGAACACTGAAGCTTTCTTT. Translated: CASSRGPTGNTEAFF.

V and J are TRBV12-3 or TRBV12-4 and TRBJ2-2, with 11 bases that match TRBD2. The CDR3 contains 15 residues. Losses at the gene ends were 6 bases for V and 9 bases for J; bases not matched to a gene: 9. The DNA for the CDR3 is TGTGCCAGCAGCTACGGAACTAGCGGGGGTCGGGAGCTGTTTTTT. Protein: CASSYGTSGGRELFF.

The sample holds a few counts of this clonotype. V and J are TRBV7-9 and TRBJ2-3; D remains unclear. The V gene lost 7 bases and the J gene lost 6 bases, with 11 bases spanning the gap. CDR1 is SEHNR, CDR2 FQNEAQ, per germline (reference sequence). The CDR3 totals 12 residues. The DNA of the CDR3 is TGTGCCAGCACCCCCTCCGGGGATACGCAGTATTTT. This translates into CASTPSGDTQYF.

This chain links TRBV7-2 with TRBJ1-5; 9 bases match TRBD1. CDR1 and CDR2 from the germline V gene are SGHTA and FQGNSA. This CDR3 has 16 residues. J was trimmed by 3 bases and V by 2 bases; bases with no gene match: 5. CDR3 residues: CASSLRDRESNQPQHF. Written as DNA, the CDR3 is TGTGCCAGCAGCTTAAGGGACAGGGAATCCAATCAGCCCCAGCATTTT.

The chain has TRBV4-2 and TRBJ2-1, with D perhaps TRBD1 or TRBD2 (6 bases each). V was trimmed by 2 bases and J by 4 bases, leaving 12 bases between them. Germline assignment: CDR1 LGHNA and CDR2 YNFKEQ. The CDR3 has 15 amino acids. CDR3 bases: TGTGCCAGCAGCCAAACAGGGAGGTCGTACAATGAGCAGTTCTTC. Translating it yields CASSQTGRSYNEQFF.

In its sample, this clonotype was seen a few times. This sequence joins TRBV7-3 and TRBJ2-5; perhaps D is TRBD1 or TRBD2 (5 bases each). V lost 8 bases, J lost 5 bases, and 15 bases lay in between. The CDR3 has 13 amino acids. CDR1 SGHTA and CDR2 FQGTGA come from the germline V gene. CDR3 region: CASGPGSGETQYF. The CDR3 DNA reads as TGTGCCAGCGGGCCAGGGAGTGGGGAGACCCAGTACTTC.

In DNA, the CDR3 is TGTGCCAGCAGTGACGTAGGAAATGAAAAACTGTTTTTT. It encodes CASSDVGNEKLFF. This chain joins TRBV25-1 and TRBJ1-4, with unresolved D. This CDR3 is 13 amino acids long. Trimming removed 3 bases from V and 5 bases from J, with 7 bases in between. CDR1 is MGHDK, CDR2 SYGVNS, per germline. Full variable domain (missing parts from reference TRBV25-1 and TRBJ1-4): EADIYQTPRYLVIGTGKKITLECSQTMGHDKMYWYQQDPGMELHLIHYSYGVNSTEKGDLSSESTVSRIRTEHFPLTLESARPSHTSQYLCASSDVGNEKLFFGSGTQLSVL.

In this sample, this clonotype turned up a few times. The chain combines TRBV29-1 with TRBJ2-5; 10 nucleotides line up with TRBD1. Trimming removed 6 bases from V and 5 bases from J; junction bases left unmatched: 6. The CDR3 has 13 residues. Germline CDR1 SQVTM, CDR2 ANQGSEA. Here the CDR3 DNA reads TGCAGCGTGGGACAGGGGCGGCGGGAGACCCAGTACTTC. Its translation: CSVGQGRRETQYF. The full variable domain, in which reference TRBV29-1 and TRBJ2-5 provide the parts outside the CDR3, is SAVISQKPSRDICQRGTSLTIQCQVDSQVTMMFWYRQQPGQSLTLIATANQGSEATYESGFVIDKFPISRPNLTFSTLTVSNMSPEDSSIYLCSVGQGRRETQYFGPGTRLLVL.

In DNA form, the CDR3 reads TGTGCCAGCAGGGGTATTGCCTACGACGAGCAGTACTTC. Protein product: CASRGIAYDEQYF. The V call is TRBV6-2 or TRBV6-3, the J call TRBJ2-7; D uncertain. Germline V lookup: CDR1 MNHEY, CDR2 SVGEGT. CDR3 length: 13 residues. V was clipped by 6 bases and J by 5 bases, with 14 bases between them.

The chain combines TRBV7-7 with TRBJ2-4, with a weak D call TRBD2 (6 bases). CDR3 length equals 14 residues. V lost 7 bases and J 1 base, leaving 11 bases between the germline ends. Per germline, CDR1 SSHAT and CDR2 FNYEAQ (reference sequence). This chain's CDR3 is CASNGGYAKNIQYF. CDR3 nucleotides: TGTGCCAGCAACGGAGGGTATGCCAAAAACATTCAGTACTTC.

This clonotype was seen a few times. This chain joins TRBV7-9 and TRBJ2-6; possible D gene TRBD1, 6 bases. CDR3 length: 15 residues. Trimming took off 5 bases at V and 4 bases at J, with 12 bases between the two ends. CDR1 and CDR2 (germline): SEHNR, FQNEAQ (reference sequence). DNA of the CDR3: TGTGCCAGCAGCCGGACAGCAGACGGGGCCAACGTCCTGACTTTC. Encoded protein: CASSRTADGANVLTF.

This clonotype came up a few times. The chain joins TRBV12-3 or TRBV12-4 to TRBJ2-3; tentatively, D is TRBD1 (5 bases). This CDR3 region has 15 residues. V gave up 0 bases and J gave up 5 bases, with 12 bases separating them. The CDR3 loop reads CASSLAPGNKDTQYF. The CDR3 DNA follows: TGTGCCAGCAGTTTAGCGCCAGGGAACAAAGATACGCAGTATTTT.

V gene TRBV7-9 combines with J gene TRBJ2-5; TRBD2 matches 12 bases. The J segment lost 2 bases and the V segment lost 4 bases, leaving 5 bases of the junction unmatched. Germline V lookup: CDR1 SEHNR, CDR2 FQNEAQ (reference sequence). This CDR3 spans 16 amino acids. The CDR3 DNA follows: TGTGCCAGCAGCTACTGGACTAGCGGGGTACAAGAGACCCAGTACTTC. Protein product: CASSYWTSGVQETQYF.

For this clonotype: At one end the junction does not follow the germline gene, possibly because of a read error. The J gene is TRBJ2-7, the V gene TRBV7-2; D gene ambiguous. The CDR3 sequence is 13 residues long. Germline V gives CDR1 SGHTA, CDR2 FQGNSA. The CDR3 here is CASSRHQSCEQYF. The CDR3 bases are TGTGCCAGCAGCCGACATCAGTCCTGCGAGCAGTACTTC.

The chain couples TRBV7-3 to TRBJ1-1; 11 positions agree with TRBD1. V was pared by 2 bases and J by 4 bases, with 3 bases of the junction left unmatched. Germline CDR1 SGHTA, CDR2 FQGTGA. This CDR3 spans 15 amino acids. This CDR3 is CASSLSGTGGTEAFF. The CDR3 region has the DNA TGTGCCAGCAGCTTATCCGGGACAGGGGGCACTGAAGCTTTCTTT.

This clonotype showed up just a few times. The chain couples TRBV7-2 to TRBJ2-7; unclear D gene. With 5 bases removed from V and 2 bases from J, the gap between germline ends came to 10 bases. This CDR3 is 13 amino acids long. The germline CDR1 and CDR2 sequences are SGHTA and FQGNSA. The CDR3 loop is CASSIGPTYEQYF. The CDR3 DNA reads TGTGCCAGCAGCATCGGCCCAACCTACGAGCAGTACTTC.

This clonotype came up a few times. The chain uses TRBV20-1 and TRBJ1-6; 8 bases map to TRBD1. This CDR3 spans 15 amino acids. V was pared by 0 bases and J by 7 bases, with 5 bases of the junction left unmatched. Germline V gene data show CDR1 as DFQATT and CDR2 as SNEGSKA (reference sequence). The CDR3 region is CSARDTGTGNSPLHF. The CDR3 coding sequence is TGCAGTGCTAGAGATACCGGGACAGGAAATTCACCCCTCCACTTT.

This chain links TRBV20-1 with TRBJ1-5; no reliable D call. In germline, CDR1 is DFQATT, CDR2 SNEGSKA (reference sequence). CDR3 length: 15 amino acids. The germline V and J ends were trimmed by 0 bases and 0 bases, with 9 bases remaining between them. The CDR3 region is CSARDGSYSNQPQHF. The CDR3 coding sequence is TGCAGTGCTAGAGATGGCAGTTATAGCAATCAGCCCCAGCATTTT.

The V gene is TRBV12-3 or TRBV12-4, the J gene TRBJ2-3; D tentatively reads TRBD1 or TRBD2 (7 bases each). The CDR3 totals 14 residues. The ends were cut back, 6 bases at V and 4 bases at J, with 14 bases in the middle. The CDR3 DNA follows: TGTGCCAGCAGAGGGGGCGGGAGCGCAGATACGCAGTATTTT. Amino acids: CASRGGGSADTQYF.

This clonotype has only a few counts. The chain carries TRBV10-3 and TRBJ2-3, with D tentatively TRBD1 (6 bases). Trimming shortened V by 6 bases and J by 5 bases, and 15 bases separated the two germline ends. This CDR3 is built from 14 residues. The germline gives CDR1 ENHRY, CDR2 SYGVKD. The CDR3 DNA reads TGTGCCATCAGCCTGATCCCCAGGGGAGATACGCAGTATTTT. Amino acids: CAISLIPRGDTQYF.

The rearrangement uses TRBV5-1 and TRBJ2-3, with D perhaps matching TRBD1 (6 bases). V lost 8 bases to trimming and J lost 2 bases, with 15 bases between them. CDR3 length: 14 residues. Germline CDR1 SGHRS, CDR2 YFSETQ. CDR3: CASTPGQLTDTQYF. CDR3 DNA sequence: TGCGCCAGTACTCCGGGACAACTCACAGATACGCAGTATTTT.

This clonotype was seen a few times. The chain links TRBV28 to TRBJ2-1, with unresolved D. The CDR3 covers 14 residues. In germline, CDR1 is MDHEN, CDR2 SYDVKM. The V gene lost 3 bases and the J gene lost 8 bases, with 14 bases spanning the gap. The CDR3 DNA reads as TGTGCCAGCAGTTTCACGCGCGCCGCTTATGAGCAGTTCTTC. This sequence encodes CASSFTRAAYEQFF.